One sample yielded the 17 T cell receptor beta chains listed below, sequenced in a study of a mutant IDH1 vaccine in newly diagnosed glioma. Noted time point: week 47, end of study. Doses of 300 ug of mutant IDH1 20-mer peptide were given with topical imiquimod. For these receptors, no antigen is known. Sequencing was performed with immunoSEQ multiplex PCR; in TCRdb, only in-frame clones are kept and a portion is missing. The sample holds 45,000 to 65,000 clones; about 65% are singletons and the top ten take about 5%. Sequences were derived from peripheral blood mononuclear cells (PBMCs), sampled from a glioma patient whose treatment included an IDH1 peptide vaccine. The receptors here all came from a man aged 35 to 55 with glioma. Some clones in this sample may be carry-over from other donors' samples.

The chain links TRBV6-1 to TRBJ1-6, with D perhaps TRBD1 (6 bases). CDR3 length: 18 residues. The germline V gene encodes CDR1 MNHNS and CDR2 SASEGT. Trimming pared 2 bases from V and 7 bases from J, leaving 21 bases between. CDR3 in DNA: TGTGCCAGCAGTGAACAAGTCGGGTGGGGGCGAGGGAATTCACCCCTCCACTTT. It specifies CASSEQVGWGRGNSPLHF.

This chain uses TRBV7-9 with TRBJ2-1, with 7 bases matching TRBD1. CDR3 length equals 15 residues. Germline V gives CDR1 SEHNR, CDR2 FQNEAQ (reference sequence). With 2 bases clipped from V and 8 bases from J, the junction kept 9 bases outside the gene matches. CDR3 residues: CASSLRGQGVDEQFF. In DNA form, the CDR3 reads TGTGCCAGCAGCTTACGAGGGCAGGGGGTCGATGAGCAGTTCTTC.

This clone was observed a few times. CDR3 in amino acids: CASSQSNRGCAHGYTF. In DNA, the CDR3 is TGCGCCAGCAGTCAATCTAATAGGGGATGTGCTCATGGCTACACCTTC. The genes are TRBV23-1 and TRBJ1-2; perhaps TRBD1 as D (5 bases). TRBV23-1 falls under the ORF class, with uncertain function. The CDR3 length is 16 residues. V was cut by 0 bases and J by 6 bases, with 17 bases left in between.

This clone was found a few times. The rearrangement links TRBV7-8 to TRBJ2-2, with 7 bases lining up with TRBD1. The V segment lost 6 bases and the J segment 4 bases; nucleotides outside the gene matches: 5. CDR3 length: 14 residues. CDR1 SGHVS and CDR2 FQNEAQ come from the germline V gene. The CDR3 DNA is TGTGCCAGCAGTGGGCAGGGGGTCACCGGGGAGCTGTTTTTT. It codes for CASSGQGVTGELFF.

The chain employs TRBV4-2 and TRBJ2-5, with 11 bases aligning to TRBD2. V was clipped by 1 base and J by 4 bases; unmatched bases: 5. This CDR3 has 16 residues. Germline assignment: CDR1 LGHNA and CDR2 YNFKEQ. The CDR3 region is CASSQANSGGVETQYF. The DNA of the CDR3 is TGTGCCAGCAGCCAAGCCAATAGCGGGGGGGTAGAGACCCAGTACTTC.

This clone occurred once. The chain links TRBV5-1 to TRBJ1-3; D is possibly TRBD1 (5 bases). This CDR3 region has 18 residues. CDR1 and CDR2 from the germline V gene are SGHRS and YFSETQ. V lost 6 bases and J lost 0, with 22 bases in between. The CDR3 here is CASTPNPRGPYSGNTIYF. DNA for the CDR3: TGCGCCAGCACCCCCAACCCGAGGGGACCTTACTCTGGAAACACCATATATTTT.

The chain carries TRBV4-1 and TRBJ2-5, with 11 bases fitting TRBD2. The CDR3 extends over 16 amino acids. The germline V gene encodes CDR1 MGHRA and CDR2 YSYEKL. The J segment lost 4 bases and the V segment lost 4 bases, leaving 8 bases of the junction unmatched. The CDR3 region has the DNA TGCGCCAGCAGCCCCCGACTAGCGGGGACGGGAGAGACCCAGTACTTC. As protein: CASSPRLAGTGETQYF.

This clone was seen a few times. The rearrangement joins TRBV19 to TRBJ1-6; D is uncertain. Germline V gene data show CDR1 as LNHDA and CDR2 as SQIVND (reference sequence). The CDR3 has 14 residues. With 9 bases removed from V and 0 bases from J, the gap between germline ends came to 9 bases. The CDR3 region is CASRLGSYNSPLHF. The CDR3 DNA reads TGTGCCAGCCGGCTAGGCTCCTATAATTCACCCCTCCACTTT.

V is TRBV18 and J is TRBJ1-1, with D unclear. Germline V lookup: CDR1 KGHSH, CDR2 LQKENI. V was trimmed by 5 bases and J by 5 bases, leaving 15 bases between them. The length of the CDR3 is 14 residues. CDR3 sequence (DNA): TGTGCCAGCTCAACTCCGGGAAGGGCTACTGAAGCTTTCTTT. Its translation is CASSTPGRATEAFF.

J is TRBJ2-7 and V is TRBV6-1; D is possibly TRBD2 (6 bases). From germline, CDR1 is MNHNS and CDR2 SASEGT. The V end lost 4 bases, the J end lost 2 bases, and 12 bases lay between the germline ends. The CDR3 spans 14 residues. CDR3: CASSAREDPYEQYF. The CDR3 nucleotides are TGTGCCAGCAGTGCGAGGGAGGACCCCTACGAGCAGTACTTC.

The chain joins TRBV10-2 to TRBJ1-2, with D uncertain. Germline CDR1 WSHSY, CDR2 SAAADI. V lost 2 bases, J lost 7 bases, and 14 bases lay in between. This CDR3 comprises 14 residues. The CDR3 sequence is CASSEAGPAAGYTF. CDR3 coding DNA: TGCGCCAGCAGTGAGGCCGGGCCCGCGGCTGGCTACACCTTC.

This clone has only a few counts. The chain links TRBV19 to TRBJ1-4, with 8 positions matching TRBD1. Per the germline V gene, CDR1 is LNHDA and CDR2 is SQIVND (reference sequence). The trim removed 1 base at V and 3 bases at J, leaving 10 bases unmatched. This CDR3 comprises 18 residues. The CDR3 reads CASSIVGQGFSANEKLFF. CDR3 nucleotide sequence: TGTGCCAGTAGTATAGTAGGACAGGGCTTCTCCGCTAATGAAAAACTGTTTTTT.

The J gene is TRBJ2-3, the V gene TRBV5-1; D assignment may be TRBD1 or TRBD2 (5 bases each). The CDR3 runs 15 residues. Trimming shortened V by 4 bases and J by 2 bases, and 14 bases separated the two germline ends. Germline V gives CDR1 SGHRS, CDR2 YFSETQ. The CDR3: CASSPPRGVTDTQYF. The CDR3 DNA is TGCGCCAGCAGCCCTCCTAGGGGAGTCACAGATACGCAGTATTTT.

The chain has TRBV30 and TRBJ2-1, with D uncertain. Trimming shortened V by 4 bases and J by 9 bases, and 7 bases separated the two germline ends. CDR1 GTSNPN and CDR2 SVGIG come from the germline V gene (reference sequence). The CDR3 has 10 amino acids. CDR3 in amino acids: CAWNRVEQFF. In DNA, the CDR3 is TGTGCCTGGAACCGGGTTGAGCAGTTCTTC. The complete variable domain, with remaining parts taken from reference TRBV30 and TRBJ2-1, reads SQTIHQWPATLVQPVGSPLSLECTVEGTSNPNLYWYRQAAGRGLQLLFYSVGIGQISSEVPQNLSASRPQDRQFILSSKKLLLSDSGFYLCAWNRVEQFFGPGTRLTVL.

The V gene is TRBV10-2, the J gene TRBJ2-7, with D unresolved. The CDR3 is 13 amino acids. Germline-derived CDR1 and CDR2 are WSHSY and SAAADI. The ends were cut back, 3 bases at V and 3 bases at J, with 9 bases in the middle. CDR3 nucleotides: TGCGCCAGCAGTGATCGGACGGGCTACGAGCAGTACTTC. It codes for CASSDRTGYEQYF.

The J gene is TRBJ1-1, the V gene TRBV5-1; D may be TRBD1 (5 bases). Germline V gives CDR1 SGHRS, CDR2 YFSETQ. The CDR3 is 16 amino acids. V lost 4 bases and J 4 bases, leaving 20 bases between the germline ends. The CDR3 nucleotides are TGCGCCAGCAGCGCCCGATCGGGGGTCCCTGCCACTGAAGCTTTCTTT. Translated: CASSARSGVPATEAFF.

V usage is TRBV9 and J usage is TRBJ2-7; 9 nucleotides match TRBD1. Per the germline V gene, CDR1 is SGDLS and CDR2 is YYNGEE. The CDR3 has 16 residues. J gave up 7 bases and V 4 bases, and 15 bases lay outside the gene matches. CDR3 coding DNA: TGTGCCAGCAGCACCCGGGACGGGGACAGGGACGGGGAGCAGTACTTC. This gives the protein CASSTRDGDRDGEQYF.